These 10 T cell receptor beta chains share one sample of origin, sequenced in a study of blood T cells in healthy people across ages. A second PCR, run for roughly 7 to 12 cycles, used a sample-barcoded 5' primer plus a J-beta primer mix. TCRdb fed the 5' RACE reads into MiXCR, producing one record per CDR3 protein. The sample holds 1.5 million to 2 million distinct CDR3 sequences, around half seen once. The sequencing sample was made of blood. The receptor set was obtained from a woman aged 40 to 49 in good health.

The chain recombines TRBV12-3 or TRBV12-4 with TRBJ1-4; D might be TRBD1 (6 bases). This CDR3 is 13 amino acids long. The V gene lost 6 bases and the J gene lost 7 bases, with 12 bases spanning the gap. In DNA form, the CDR3 reads TGTGCCAGCAGGACAGGAACGGGTGAAAAACTGTTTTTT. Translating gives CASRTGTGEKLFF.

This clonotype was counted a few times. V is TRBV6-5 and J is TRBJ2-3; D is possibly TRBD1 (6 bases). The V end lost 6 bases, the J end lost 3 bases, and 13 bases lay between the germline ends. In germline, CDR1 is MNHEY, CDR2 SVGAGI. This CDR3 spans 14 amino acids. The CDR3 sequence is CASRDLQGTDTQYF. The CDR3 nucleotides read TGTGCCAGCAGGGACCTACAGGGAACAGATACGCAGTATTTT.

This CDR3 is CSARDPTEVYYGYTF. The DNA for the CDR3 is TGCAGTGCTAGAGATCCCACAGAAGTCTACTATGGCTACACCTTC. The chain employs TRBV20-1 and TRBJ1-2; no clear D. The V and J ends lost 0 bases and 3 bases respectively, with 14 bases between them. The germline CDR1 and CDR2 sequences are DFQATT and SNEGSKA (reference sequence). CDR3 size: 15 residues.

The V gene is TRBV18, the J gene TRBJ2-1; 9 bases are shared with TRBD2. This CDR3 has 18 amino acids. The V and J ends lost 1 base and 2 bases, in that order; junction bases with no gene match: 9. CDR1 and CDR2 (germline): KGHSH, LQKENI. The CDR3 sequence is CASSPQRLLAGTYNEQFF. The CDR3 DNA follows: TGTGCCAGCTCACCACAACGTCTCCTAGCGGGGACCTACAATGAGCAGTTCTTC.

V and J are TRBV24-1 and TRBJ2-3; 7 positions agree with TRBD2. Germline CDR1 and CDR2: KGHDR and SFDVKD. Trimming took 2 bases from V and 6 from J; bases not matched to a gene: 7. The CDR3 loop spans 15 amino acids. DNA of the CDR3: TGTGCCACCAGTGATTCGCGGGGACTACCTGATACGCAGTATTTT. This translates into CATSDSRGLPDTQYF.

J is TRBJ2-3 and V is TRBV7-9, with a possible D match to TRBD2 (5 bases). This CDR3 contains 20 residues. The V end was cut by 1 base, the J end by 0 bases, with 23 bases between. The V gene's germline CDR1 is SEHNR and CDR2 FQNEAQ (reference sequence). The CDR3 reads CASSLGVSAGSPQSTDTQYF. The DNA for the CDR3 is TGTGCCAGCAGCTTAGGGGTTAGCGCTGGATCCCCTCAGAGCACAGATACGCAGTATTTT.

J is TRBJ1-4 and V is TRBV9, with 9 bases fitting TRBD1. The CDR3 is 15 residues long. The germline CDR1 and CDR2 sequences are SGDLS and YYNGEE. With 3 bases clipped from V and 9 bases from J, the junction kept 9 bases outside the gene matches. The CDR3 protein is CASSAPGQGLQKLFF. The DNA of the CDR3 is TGTGCCAGCAGCGCGCCGGGACAGGGACTCCAAAAACTGTTTTTT.

The sample holds a few counts of this clonotype. The CDR3 DNA sequence: TGTGCCAGCAGTTTACAGGGGACAGGGGACCAAGAGACCCAGTACTTC. This encodes CASSLQGTGDQETQYF. The gene calls are TRBV28 and TRBJ2-5; 10 nucleotides agree with TRBD1. Germline V lookup: CDR1 MDHEN, CDR2 SYDVKM. This CDR3 has 16 amino acids. Trimming removed 2 bases from V and 0 bases from J; junction bases left unmatched: 3.

The chain joins TRBV29-1 to TRBJ2-5; maybe TRBD2 (5 bases). CDR1 is SQVTM and CDR2 is ANQGSEA in the germline V gene. The V gene lost 6 bases and the J gene lost 1 base, with 9 bases spanning the gap. The CDR3 runs to 12 residues. The DNA for the CDR3 is TGCAGCGTGCGGGTCACCCAAGAGACCCAGTACTTC. Translated, it gives CSVRVTQETQYF.

The table lists this clonotype with a few counts. The chain employs TRBV9 and TRBJ2-1; 8 nucleotides align to TRBD2. Germline CDR1 and CDR2: SGDLS and YYNGEE. The CDR3 extends over 15 amino acids. The trim removed 3 bases at V and 8 bases at J, leaving 10 bases unmatched. The CDR3, as DNA: TGTGCCAGCAGCGGGCAACCGGGGGGGCCGTATGAGCAGTTCTTC. This translates into CASSGQPGGPYEQFF. The full variable domain, completed using reference TRBV9 and TRBJ2-1, is DSGVTQTPKHLITATGQRVTLRCSPRSGDLSVYWYQQSLDQGLQFLIQYYNGEERAKGNILERFSAQQFPDLHSELNLSSLELGDSALYFCASSGQPGGPYEQFFGPGTRLTVL.